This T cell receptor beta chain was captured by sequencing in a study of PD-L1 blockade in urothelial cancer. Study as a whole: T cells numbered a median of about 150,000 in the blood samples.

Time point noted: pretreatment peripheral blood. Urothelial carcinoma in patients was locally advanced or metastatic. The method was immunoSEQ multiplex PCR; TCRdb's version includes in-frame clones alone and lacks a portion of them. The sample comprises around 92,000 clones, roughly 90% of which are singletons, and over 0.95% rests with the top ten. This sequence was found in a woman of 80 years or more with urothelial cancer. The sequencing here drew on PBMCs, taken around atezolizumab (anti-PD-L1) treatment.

The CDR3 DNA follows: TGTGCCAGCAGCTCATTCCGGGACAGTAGGGAAAAACTGTTTTTT. Amino acid sequence: CASSSFRDSREKLFF. The chain has TRBV7-9 and TRBJ1-4, with 7 nucleotides matching TRBD1. V lost 4 bases, J lost 8 bases, and 10 bases stayed unmatched. CDR3 size: 15 residues. Germline CDR1 reads SEHNR; CDR2 reads FQNEAQ (reference sequence).